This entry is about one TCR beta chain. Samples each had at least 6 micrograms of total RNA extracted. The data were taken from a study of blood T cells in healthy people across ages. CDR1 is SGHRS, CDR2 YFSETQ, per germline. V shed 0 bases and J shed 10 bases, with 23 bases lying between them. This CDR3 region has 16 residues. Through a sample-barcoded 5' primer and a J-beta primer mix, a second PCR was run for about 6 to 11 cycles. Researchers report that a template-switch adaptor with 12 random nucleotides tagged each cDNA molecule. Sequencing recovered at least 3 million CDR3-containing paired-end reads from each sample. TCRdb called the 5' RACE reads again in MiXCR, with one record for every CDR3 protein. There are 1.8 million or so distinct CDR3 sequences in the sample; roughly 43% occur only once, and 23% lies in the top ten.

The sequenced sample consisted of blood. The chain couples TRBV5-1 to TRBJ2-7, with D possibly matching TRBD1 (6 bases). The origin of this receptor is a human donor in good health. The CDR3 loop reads CASSLAGQGIQEAQYF. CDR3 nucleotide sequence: TGCGCCAGCAGCTTGGCCGGTCAGGGGATTCAGGAGGCCCAGTACTTC.